A selection of T cell receptor beta chains follows, all from one sample in a study of regulatory T cells in long-lasting Graves disease. MiXCR, run by TCRdb on the multiplex PCR reads, gives a single entry per CDR3 protein. The sample yields approximately 400,000 distinct CDR3 sequences, less than 25% seen once. The sequenced sample was peripheral blood mononuclear cells (PBMCs), obtained when the disease was refractory, from a patient treated with antithyroid drugs. These receptors came from a female donor with Graves disease. CDR3s include the opening cysteine and the closing phenylalanine or tryptophan. D genes are given only for firm matches. A clone size is listed for some rows: how often the clone was seen (once, few, many), or a class if it is expanded.

DNA | CDR3 | J | size | D | V
TGCAGCGTTGTCCCAGGGCAAGAGACCCAGTACTTC | CSVVPGQETQYF | TRBJ2-5 | many | - | TRBV29-1
TGCAGTGCTCGGGCTCCGGCGGCGAACGACGAGCAGTACTTC | CSARAPAANDEQYF | TRBJ2-7 | - | - | TRBV20-1
TGTGCCAGCTCACCAGACTGGGGGGGTTACGAGCAGTACTTC | CASSPDWGGYEQYF | TRBJ2-7 | once | TRBD2 | TRBV18
TGTGCCAGCAGCGATGACTGGGGTCAGCCCCAGCATTTT | CASSDDWGQPQHF | TRBJ1-5 | few | - | TRBV6-1
TGTGCCAGCAGCCCGGGACAACGGGAGACCCAGTACTTC | CASSPGQRETQYF | TRBJ2-5 | many | - | TRBV5-5
TGTGCCAGCAGCGGGACTAGCGGGACCGGGGAGCTGTTTTTT | CASSGTSGTGELFF | TRBJ2-2 | many | TRBD2 | TRBV5-1
TGCAGCGTTGTCTACGAGAACACCGGGGAGCTGTTTTTT | CSVVYENTGELFF | TRBJ2-2 | few | - | TRBV29-1
TGCGCCAGCAGCCCGGAGGGCGGAGAGACAGATACGCAGTATTTT | CASSPEGGETDTQYF | TRBJ2-3 | - | - | TRBV5-1
TGTGCCAGTCTCCGAGGGGGAGGCACCGGGGAGCTGTTTTTT | CASLRGGGTGELFF | TRBJ2-2 | few | - | TRBV19
TGTGCCAGCAGTTTCTCCGGAGGGTGGAACACCGGGGAGCTGTTTTTT | CASSFSGGWNTGELFF | TRBJ2-2 | few | - | TRBV28
TGCAGCGCATCGGGACAGGAGGGCACCGGGGAGCTGTTTTTT | CSASGQEGTGELFF | TRBJ2-2 | - | TRBD1 | TRBV29-1
TGCAGTGCTAGATCGGGCGCGGGCGGGGAGCTGTTTTTT | CSARSGAGGELFF | TRBJ2-2 | - | - | TRBV20-1
TGTGCCATCAGTGAGAACAGGGAGGCGCGCGGCTACACCTTC | CAISENREARGYTF | TRBJ1-2 | many | - | TRBV10-3
TGCGCCAGCAGCGCCGGGCTAGCGGGAGTGAACGAGCAGTACTTC | CASSAGLAGVNEQYF | TRBJ2-7 | - | TRBD2 | TRBV5-1
TGCAGTGCTAGTGATGGGGGCGGGGCTGGCTACACCTTC | CSASDGGGAGYTF | TRBJ1-2 | few | - | TRBV20-1
TGCAGTGCTAGACCCGGGACTCATCAAGAGACCCAGTACTTC | CSARPGTHQETQYF | TRBJ2-5 | - | - | TRBV20-1
TGTGCCAGCAGCTCCGAGGGACACCATAATTCACCCCTCCACTTT | CASSSEGHHNSPLHF | TRBJ1-6 | few | - | TRBV11-2
TGTGCCAGTAGTCCCCTTTTTGGAAGCTCGCCCCTCCACTTT | CASSPLFGSSPLHF | TRBJ1-6 | - | - | TRBV19
TGTGCCATCAGTGAGGGCCAGGGAGGCGGTAATCAGCCCCAGCATTTT | CAISEGQGGGNQPQHF | TRBJ1-5 | many | - | TRBV10-3
TGCAGCGTTGTTACGCCTACTTACGAGCAGTACTTC | CSVVTPTYEQYF | TRBJ2-7 | few | - | TRBV29-1
TGTGCCAGCAGTTCGCGGGAGCCCTACAATGAGCAGTTCTTC | CASSSREPYNEQFF | TRBJ2-1 | - | TRBD2 | TRBV27
TGTGCCAGCAGCGCGGGACTAGCGGGAGTCCAAGAGACCCAGTACTTC | CASSAGLAGVQETQYF | TRBJ2-5 | once | TRBD2 | TRBV9
TGTGCCAGCGACTCGTCCACCGGGGAGCTGTTTTTT | CASDSSTGELFF | TRBJ2-2 | many | - | TRBV2
TGTGCCAGCAGCCAAGGCGGTCAGGGGGGGTATGGCTACACCTTC | CASSQGGQGGYGYTF | TRBJ1-2 | - | TRBD1 | TRBV4-2
TGTGCCAGCAGAAGAGAACGGGACGGAAAAGAGACCCAGTACTTC | CASRRERDGKETQYF | TRBJ2-5 | many | - | TRBV27
TGTGCCAGCAGTTACAATTCCCACGCCGAGCAGTACTTC | CASSYNSHAEQYF | TRBJ2-7 | - | - | TRBV6-9
TGTGCCACCAGTGGAGGTGGACAGCCCCAGCATTTT | CATSGGGQPQHF | TRBJ1-5 | once | - | TRBV24-1
TGTGCCAGCAGCTCGGGAGGGACCCTAGCGGATCAGCCCCAGCATTTT | CASSSGGTLADQPQHF | TRBJ1-5 | few | - | TRBV5-4
TGCAGTGCTAGAAAGTTATACGAGCAGTACTTC | CSARKLYEQYF | TRBJ2-7 | many | - | TRBV20-1
TGCAGTGCTAGGCGACTAGAACCCTACGAGCAGTACTTC | CSARRLEPYEQYF | TRBJ2-7 | many | - | TRBV20-1
TGTGCCAGCAGTTTCCGGGCATCGGGCAGCTCCCTCGAGCAGTACTTC | CASSFRASGSSLEQYF | TRBJ2-7 | many | - | TRBV28
TGTGCCGCCGGCAGAGAACAGCACACCGGGGAGCTGTTTTTT | CAAGREQHTGELFF | TRBJ2-2 | - | - | TRBV15
TGTGCCAGCAGTTTCTCCTCAGTGCCCTATGGCTACACCTTC | CASSFSSVPYGYTF | TRBJ1-2 | few | - | TRBV27
TGTGCCACGAACGGGGCAGGGGGCGATTCACCCCTCCACTTT | CATNGAGGDSPLHF | TRBJ1-6 | - | TRBD1 | TRBV10-3
TGTGCCAGCAGTTCCTACCGTGGACTAGAGTCCTACGAGCAGTACTTC | CASSSYRGLESYEQYF | TRBJ2-7 | few | TRBD2 | TRBV28
TGTGCCAGCAGTTTAGGGACAGGGGGATTTGAGACCCAGTACTTC | CASSLGTGGFETQYF | TRBJ2-5 | many | TRBD1 | TRBV28
TGTGCCAGCAGTCCCCCCCGTCCGGGACTAGCGTTTGCGGTTACAGATACGCAGTATTTT | CASSPPRPGLAFAVTDTQYF | TRBJ2-3 | - | TRBD2 | TRBV28
TGTGCCAGCTCACCAGGACAGGGTGGCCGCTACGAGCAGTACTTC | CASSPGQGGRYEQYF | TRBJ2-7 | few | TRBD1 | TRBV18
TGTGCCAGCAGCCCCGGGACGGATTACTACGAGCAGTACTTC | CASSPGTDYYEQYF | TRBJ2-7 | few | - | TRBV5-6
TGTGCCAGCAGTCCGGACAGAAACTTTAATTCACCCCTCCACTTT | CASSPDRNFNSPLHF | TRBJ1-6 | many | - | TRBV12-3/TRBV12-4
TGTGCCAGCAGTTTGTCGGACAGGGCGCGGGAGACCCAGTACTTC | CASSLSDRARETQYF | TRBJ2-5 | few | TRBD1 | TRBV27
TGTGCCAGCAGTCCCCGGACGGTCGCAACCTACGAGCAGTACTTC | CASSPRTVATYEQYF | TRBJ2-7 | many | - | TRBV27
TGTGCCAGCAGCATAGCAGCCGGGGAGCTGTTTTTT | CASSIAAGELFF | TRBJ2-2 | - | - | TRBV7-3
TGTGCCAGCAGCTTAAGGCTAGCGGGAGGCTCCGACAATGAGCAGTTCTTC | CASSLRLAGGSDNEQFF | TRBJ2-1 | - | TRBD2 | TRBV7-2
TGTGCCAGCAGCTTCGGGACTAGCGGGGGTCCCATAGTGGAGGAGCAGTACTTC | CASSFGTSGGPIVEEQYF | TRBJ2-7 | many | TRBD2 | TRBV7-8
TGTGCCACAAGGTCGTTCCGTTCGGCTAACTATGGCTACACCTTC | CATRSFRSANYGYTF | TRBJ1-2 | many | - | TRBV28